The source of this TCR beta chain is a study of shared clonotypes between healthy human individuals. Whole-study results and caveats: The sampled material consisted only of blood, and tissue repertoires are likely to differ. Larger estimated richness was generally recorded for naive subsets relative to memory subsets.

On this clone: As yet, its antigen is unknown.

Sequencing was performed with immunoSEQ multiplex PCR; in TCRdb, only in-frame clones are kept and a portion is missing. The table includes a few hundred thousand clones, around 97% detected once. Trimming left V 2 bases short and J 3 bases short, with 17 bases between. Germline CDR1 reads GTSNPN; CDR2 reads SVGIG (reference sequence). This CDR3 is 16 amino acids long. Sequencing was performed on naive CD4+ T cells sorted from blood. Subset noted: CD45RA+ positively selected. The rearrangement uses TRBV30 and TRBJ1-3; the D gene is possibly TRBD1 (5 bases). The TCR sequence derives from a woman in her thirties in good health. The CDR3 spells CAWSRLFFGGGNTIYF. The CDR3 DNA reads as TGTGCCTGGAGTCGATTATTCTTTGGGGGTGGAAACACCATATATTTT.